This TCR beta chain is drawn from a study of blood T cell repertoires in COVID-19. Assay: immunoSEQ multiplex PCR; the TCRdb copy retains only in-frame clones and omits some. There are a few hundred thousand clones in the sample; just under 85% occur only once, and 15% lies in the top ten. Participant reports of clinical history set cohort assignment. The receptor's source is a man in his forties who had recovered from COVID-19. The material sequenced was PBMCs or T cells enriched from blood (not recorded which).

CDR3 sequence (DNA): TGTGCCAGCTCACCGGGACACCTTAGGGAAGCTTTCTTT. Its translation: CASSPGHLREAFF. The gene calls are TRBV18 and TRBJ1-1, with D maybe TRBD1 (6 bases). Germline CDR1 and CDR2: KGHSH and LQKENI. Trimming stripped 3 bases from V and 8 bases from J, with 13 bases between. This CDR3 spans 13 amino acids.